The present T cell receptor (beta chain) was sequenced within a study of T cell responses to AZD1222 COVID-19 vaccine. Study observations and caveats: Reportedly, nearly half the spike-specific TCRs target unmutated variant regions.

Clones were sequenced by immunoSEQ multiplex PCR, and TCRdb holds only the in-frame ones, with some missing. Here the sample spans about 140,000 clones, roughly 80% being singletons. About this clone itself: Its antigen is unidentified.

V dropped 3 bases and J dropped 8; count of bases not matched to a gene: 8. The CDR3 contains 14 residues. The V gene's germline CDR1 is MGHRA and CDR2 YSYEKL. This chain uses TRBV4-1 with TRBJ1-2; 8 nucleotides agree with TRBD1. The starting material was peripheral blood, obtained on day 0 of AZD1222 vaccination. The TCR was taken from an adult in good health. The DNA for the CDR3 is TGCGCCAGCAGCCACATGGGACAGGCTGGCGGCTACACCTTC. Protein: CASSHMGQAGGYTF.